Described below is a single TCR beta chain sequence and its context. This clone was observed once. This clone's antigen is unknown. Base qualities are not recorded, but no much larger clone differs from it by a single base. The immunoSEQ Assay, a bias-controlled multiplex PCR, was used to amplify TCRbeta CDR3 regions from genomic DNA. The original methods were these. Within the assay, amplification of reference gene primers was used to estimate how many nucleated cells each sample contained. Sequence reads were collapsed and filtered to measure the absolute abundance of every unique TCRbeta CDR3 rearrangement. For each sample, productive Simpson clonality was calculated as the square root of Simpson's diversity index across productive rearrangements. In TCRdb, the immuneACCESS table is reduced to in-frame sequences with V and J assigned. These tables do not hold every clone; where another copy was compared, an unresolved V gene accounts for under half, and the others remain unexplained. V, J and clone size were drawn from that table, and D and trimming were deduced from the DNA. Across this sample there are some 290,000 clones, with around 78% seen only once. The ten largest account for roughly 4.5% of the sample.

These data originate in a study of blood T cell repertoires in COVID-19 (dated by TCRdb to 2019 to 2021). With regard to the full study: Collaborator samples came from the United States, Italy and Spain and covered acute and convalescent phases of COVID-19. The prospective study material was composed of cDNA or gDNA derived from T cells, B-cell-depleted T cells, or PBMCs. Subjects who had been exposed to COVID-19, were actively infected with it, or had recovered from it provided the deeply sampled blood TCRbeta repertoires that made up the dataset. The repertoires were made available in a free public database intended to serve as a resource for research on the immune response to SARS-CoV-2. The samples were drawn from the first 160 participants of the ongoing ImmuneRACE study and from 950 to 1,500 subjects provided by 6 global collaborators. The sample metadata nearly always contained a de-identified subject ID, COVID-19 status, age in years and sex. HLA class I and class II types, where available, came from metadata supplied by the sample provider rather than from assay-based typing.

General conclusions and limits of the study: The amount of clinical and demographic metadata varied by source and participant and was provided uncurated.

A second Seattle source provided samples from volunteer blood donors who had recovered from COVID-19. Each collaborating institution followed its own protocols to collect whole blood in K2EDTA tubes. Collaborator samples were shipped for TCRbeta analysis as frozen whole blood, isolated PBMCs, or DNA extracted from either sample type. Sequenced sample: peripheral blood. This receptor was identified in a man aged 60-69 years who had recovered from COVID-19.

The DNA reads as follows: TGCGCCAGCAGCCGACGAGGAGCCAGCTCCTACGAGCAGTACTTC. It encodes CASSRRGASSYEQYF. Recombination linked TRBV10-2 to TRBJ2-7, with the D gene uncertain. V was cut back by 6 bases and J by 0 bases, leaving a gap of 15 bases between them. Taken from cysteine to phenylalanine, the CDR3 has 15 residues. Of the read, only the CDR3 DNA is kept; its 45 bases are in frame from base 1. Reading the germline V gene gives CDR1 WSHSY and CDR2 SAAADI.